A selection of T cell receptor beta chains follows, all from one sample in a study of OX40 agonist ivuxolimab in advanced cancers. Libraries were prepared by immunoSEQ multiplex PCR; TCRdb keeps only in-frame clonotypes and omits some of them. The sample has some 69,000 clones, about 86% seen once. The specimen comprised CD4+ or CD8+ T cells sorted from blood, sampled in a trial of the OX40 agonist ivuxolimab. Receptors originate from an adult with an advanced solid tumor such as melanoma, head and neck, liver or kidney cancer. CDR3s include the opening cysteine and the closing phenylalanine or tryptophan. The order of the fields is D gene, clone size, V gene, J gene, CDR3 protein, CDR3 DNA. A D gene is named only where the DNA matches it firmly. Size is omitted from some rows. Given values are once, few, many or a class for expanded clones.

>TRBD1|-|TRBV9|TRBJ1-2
CASSSGQGAVVSGYTF
TGTGCCAGCAGTTCCGGACAGGGGGCTGTTGTTAGTGGCTACACCTTC
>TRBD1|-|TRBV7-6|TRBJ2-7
CASSLVGQGSGEQYF
TGTGCCAGCAGCCTAGTGGGACAGGGGTCGGGCGAGCAGTACTTC
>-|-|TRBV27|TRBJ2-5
CASSLRGETQYF
TGTGCCAGCAGTTTACGTGGGGAGACCCAGTACTTC
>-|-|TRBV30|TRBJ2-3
CAWSGGDTQYF
TGTGCCTGGAGTGGCGGGGACACGCAGTATTTT
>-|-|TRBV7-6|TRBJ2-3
CASSRGELADTQYF
TGTGCCAGCAGCCGGGGCGAGCTGGCAGATACGCAGTATTTT
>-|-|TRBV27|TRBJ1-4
CASSLLFKDHNEKLFF
TGTGCCAGCAGTTTATTGTTTAAGGACCATAATGAAAAACTGTTTTTT
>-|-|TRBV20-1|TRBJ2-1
CSAGRYNEQFF
TGCAGTGCTGGCCGGTACAATGAGCAGTTCTTC
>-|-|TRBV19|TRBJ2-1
CASSQGLLYNEQFF
TGTGCCAGTAGTCAGGGACTCCTCTACAATGAGCAGTTCTTC
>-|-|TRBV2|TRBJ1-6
CASSEARGEVVTLHF
TGTGCCAGCAGTGAAGCGAGGGGAGAAGTGGTAACCCTCCACTTT
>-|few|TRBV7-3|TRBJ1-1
CASSLSHDTEAFF
TGTGCCAGCAGCTTATCCCACGACACTGAAGCTTTCTTT
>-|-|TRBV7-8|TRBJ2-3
CASSPTRRTDTQYF
TGTGCCAGCAGCCCAACCCGGCGCACAGATACGCAGTATTTT
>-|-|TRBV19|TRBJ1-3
CASSIGQSSGNTIYF
TGTGCCAGTAGTATAGGTCAAAGCTCTGGAAACACCATATATTTT
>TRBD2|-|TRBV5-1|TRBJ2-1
CASSLAGGNEQFF
TGCGCCAGCAGCTTGGCGGGGGGAAATGAGCAGTTCTTC
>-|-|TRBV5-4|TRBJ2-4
CASSSGGPTGTKNIQYF
TGTGCCAGCAGCTCTGGGGGCCCCACGGGAACCAAAAACATTCAGTACTTC
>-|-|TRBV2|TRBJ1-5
CASSDRGGGNQPQHF
TGTGCCAGCAGTGACAGGGGAGGGGGCAATCAGCCCCAGCATTTT
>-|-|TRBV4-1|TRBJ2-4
CASSQTQLLAKNIQYF
TGCGCCAGCAGCCAGACACAGTTACTAGCCAAAAACATTCAGTACTTC
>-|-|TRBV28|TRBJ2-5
CASSSPAQETQYF
TGTGCCAGCAGTTCCCCGGCTCAAGAGACCCAGTACTTC
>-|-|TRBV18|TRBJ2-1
CASSREEGFGNEQFF
TGTGCCAGCTCTAGGGAGGAGGGGTTCGGGAATGAGCAGTTCTTC
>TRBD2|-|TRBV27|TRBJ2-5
CASSFGGLAGRNQYF
TGTGCCAGCAGTTTTGGGGGACTAGCGGGACGGAACCAGTACTTC
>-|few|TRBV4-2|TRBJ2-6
CASSQKQGLFSGANVLTF
TGTGCCAGCAGCCAAAAACAGGGACTCTTCTCTGGGGCCAACGTCCTGACTTTC
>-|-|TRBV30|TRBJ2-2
CAWKRGRTGELFF
TGTGCCTGGAAAAGGGGCCGCACCGGGGAGCTGTTTTTT
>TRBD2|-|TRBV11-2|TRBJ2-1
CASSPSLGLAGYNEQFF
TGTGCCAGCAGCCCCAGCCTCGGGCTAGCGGGTTACAATGAGCAGTTCTTC
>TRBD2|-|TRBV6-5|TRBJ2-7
CASRREKGFYEQYF
TGTGCCAGCAGGCGGGAGAAAGGGTTCTACGAGCAGTACTTC
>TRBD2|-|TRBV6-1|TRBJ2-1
CRTSGGAGTYNEQFF
TGTAGGACTAGCGGGGGGGCCGGGACCTACAATGAGCAGTTCTTC
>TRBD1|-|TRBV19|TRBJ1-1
CASKVGDRVNTEAFF
TGTGCCAGTAAAGTCGGGGACAGGGTGAACACTGAAGCTTTCTTT
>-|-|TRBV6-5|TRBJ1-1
CARTRDHTEAFF
TGTGCCCGAACCCGAGACCACACTGAAGCTTTCTTT
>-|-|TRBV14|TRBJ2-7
CASSPLRAYEQYF
TGTGCCAGCAGCCCCCTCCGTGCCTACGAGCAGTACTTC
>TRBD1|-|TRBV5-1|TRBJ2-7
CASSPLPGQGAVEQYF
TGCGCCAGCAGCCCCCTCCCGGGACAGGGGGCAGTCGAGCAGTACTTC
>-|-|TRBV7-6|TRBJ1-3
CASSLAEAAGNIIYF
TGTGCCAGCAGCTTAGCTGAAGCTGCTGGAAACATCATATATTTT
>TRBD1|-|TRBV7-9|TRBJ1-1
CASSSAQGRSEAFF
TGTGCCAGCAGCTCAGCACAGGGGAGGTCTGAAGCTTTCTTT
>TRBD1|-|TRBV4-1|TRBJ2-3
CASSQEGTVSTDTQYF
TGCGCCAGCAGCCAAGAAGGGACAGTTAGCACAGATACGCAGTATTTT
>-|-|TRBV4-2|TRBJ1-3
CASSQEAAGDTIYF
TGTGCCAGCAGCCAAGAGGCGGCCGGAGACACCATATATTTT
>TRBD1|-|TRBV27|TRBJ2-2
CASSFLMDRGRGTGELFF
TGTGCCAGCAGTTTTCTTATGGACAGGGGAAGAGGCACCGGGGAGCTGTTTTTT
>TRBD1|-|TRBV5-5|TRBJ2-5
CASSPLGQAYQETQYF
TGTGCCAGCAGCCCTCTGGGACAGGCGTACCAAGAGACCCAGTACTTC
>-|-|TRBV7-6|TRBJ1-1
CASSARRGGTEAFF
TGTGCCAGCAGCGCACGTCGCGGAGGGACTGAAGCTTTCTTT
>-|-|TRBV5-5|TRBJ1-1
CASSLAVVMNTEAFF
TGTGCCAGCAGCTTGGCGGTAGTAATGAACACTGAAGCTTTCTTT
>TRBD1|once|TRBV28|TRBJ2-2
CASRTGQNTGELFF
TGTGCCAGCCGGACAGGCCAGAACACCGGGGAGCTGTTTTTT